Listed below are T cell receptor beta chains from one sample, sequenced in a study of tumor-infiltrating lymphocytes in primary liver carcinoma. Each CDR3 protein gets one entry after TCRdb re-called the multiplex PCR reads with MiXCR. The sample holds about 180,000 distinct CDR3 sequences, approximately 60% seen once. Sequenced material: peripheral blood. The origin of the receptors is a man aged 35 to 55 with primary liver carcinoma and hepatitis B virus infection. Each CDR3 is given with its conserved first and last residue. Fields, in order: J gene, clone size, V gene, D gene, CDR3 protein, CDR3 DNA. D genes are given only for firm matches. Not all rows give a size; the values are once, few, many and, for expanded clones, a class.

J: TRBJ2-1
size: -
V: TRBV11-2
D: -
CDR3: CANSLISGRSEQFF
DNA: TGTGCCAACAGCTTAATCTCAGGGAGAAGTGAGCAGTTCTTC

J: TRBJ2-6
size: -
V: TRBV29-1
D: -
CDR3: CSVPMGGPGANVLTF
DNA: TGCAGCGTCCCAATGGGGGGGCCGGGGGCCAACGTCCTGACTTTC

J: TRBJ2-7
size: -
V: TRBV11-2
D: -
CDR3: CASSLDVYEQYF
DNA: TGTGCCAGCAGCTTAGACGTCTACGAGCAGTACTTC

J: TRBJ2-2
size: once
V: TRBV11-2
D: TRBD1
CDR3: CASSPRDRVVTGELFF
DNA: TGTGCCAGCAGCCCAAGGGACAGGGTTGTGACCGGGGAGCTGTTTTTT

J: TRBJ1-6
size: -
V: TRBV6-6
D: TRBD1
CDR3: CASGLGQGVSPLHF
DNA: TGTGCCAGCGGTCTGGGACAGGGGGTTTCACCCCTCCACTTT

J: TRBJ1-5
size: -
V: TRBV4-1
D: TRBD1
CDR3: CASSQGQGARNQPQLF
DNA: TGCGCCAGCAGCCAGGGACAGGGAGCCCGCAATCAGCCCCAGCTTTTT

J: TRBJ2-1
size: once
V: TRBV7-9
D: TRBD2
CDR3: CASRFGTSVPNEQLF
DNA: TGTGCCAGCAGATTTGGGACTAGCGTTCCCAATGAGCAGCTCTTC

J: TRBJ2-7
size: -
V: TRBV7-9
D: -
CDR3: CASSIGQPYEQYF
DNA: TGTGCCAGCAGTATCGGACAGCCCTACGAGCAGTACTTC

J: TRBJ2-3
size: -
V: TRBV12-3/TRBV12-4
D: TRBD1
CDR3: CASTLRQGFGSTGTQYF
DNA: TGTGCCAGCACCCTTCGACAGGGGTTCGGTAGCACAGGTACGCAGTATTTT

J: TRBJ2-5
size: -
V: TRBV4-2
D: -
CDR3: CANSQDLAGVGETQYF
DNA: TGTGCCAACAGCCAAGATCTGGCAGGGGTCGGAGAGACCCAGTACTTC

J: TRBJ2-7
size: -
V: TRBV11-2
D: -
CDR3: CASRSTRSYEHYF
DNA: TGTGCCAGCAGGTCAACTAGGAGCTACGAGCACTACTTC